The source of this T cell receptor (beta chain) is a study of Ad26.COV2.S vaccination and SARS-CoV-2 variants. Study-level information: Once, or twice with 56 days between doses, Ad26.COV2.S was given intramuscularly.

Note on this clone: The antigen is unknown. This same CDR3 is encoded by further DNA sequences in the sample.

The sample's treatment: approximately 18 received Ad26.COV2.S at low or high dose, single or two shots; 5 received placebo; per-sample allocation not given. It was on day 63 after the first vaccine or placebo injection that samples were taken. V lost 6 bases to trimming and J lost 4 bases; unmatched junction nucleotides: 9. The germline gives CDR1 MDHEN, CDR2 SYDVKM. This CDR3 is 14 amino acids long. Whole-study results and caveats: Higher spike-specific TCR breadth was found in vaccine recipients than in placebo recipients.

Only in-frame clones appear in the TCRdb table, and some are missing; sequencing was by immunoSEQ multiplex PCR. The sample records 300,000 to 350,000 clones, about 89% being singletons. The sequenced sample was peripheral blood, obtained in a trial of Ad26.COV2.S vaccine versus placebo. This TCR derives from a person between 18 and 65 years old who received the Ad26.COV2.S COVID-19 vaccine or a placebo. The chain employs TRBV28 and TRBJ2-7; 7 bases line up with TRBD2. The CDR3 DNA is TGTGCCAGCAGCCAACCGGGACTAAGTTACGAGCAGTACTTC. It specifies CASSQPGLSYEQYF.